What follows are 9 T cell receptor beta chains derived from one specimen sequenced in a study of blood T cell repertoires in COVID-19. The protocol was immunoSEQ multiplex PCR, while the TCRdb copy is restricted to in-frame clones and leaves out a portion. The table has approximately 250,000 clones, approximately 85% seen once. Sequences were obtained from PBMCs or T cells enriched from blood (not recorded which). The source of these receptors is a woman aged 50 to 65 with acute COVID-19.

The chain uses TRBV3-1 (or the pseudogene TRBV3-2) and TRBJ2-2, with TRBD2 as a possible D gene (5 bases). The CDR3 sequence is 15 residues long. V gave up 5 bases and J gave up 4 bases, with 14 bases separating them. Germline CDR1 and CDR2: LGHDT and YNNKEL (reference sequence). CDR3: CASSFRTLSTGELFF. CDR3 DNA sequence: TGTGCCAGCAGCTTCCGGACTTTGTCCACCGGGGAGCTGTTTTTT.

This clone was observed a handful of times. This chain joins TRBV19 and TRBJ1-5; a possible D gene is TRBD1 (6 bases). Trimming took off 7 bases at V and 5 bases at J, with 21 bases between the two ends. The germline V gene encodes CDR1 LNHDA and CDR2 SQIVND (reference sequence). This CDR3 comprises 16 residues. The CDR3 spells CASTMTGSGVDQPQHF. The CDR3, as DNA: TGTGCCAGTACAATGACAGGATCGGGCGTGGATCAGCCCCAGCATTTT.

The V call is TRBV18, the J call TRBJ1-1; 10 bases are shared with TRBD1. Germline trimming cut 5 bases from V and 4 bases from J; bases unmatched to any gene: 4. This CDR3 contains 14 residues. The germline V gene has CDR1 KGHSH and CDR2 LQKENI. CDR3 protein: CASSDRDRGTEAFF. As DNA, the CDR3 is TGTGCCAGCTCAGACCGGGACAGGGGCACTGAAGCTTTCTTT.

The chain couples TRBV4-3 to TRBJ1-4; TRBD1 matches at 7 bases. Looked up from germline, CDR1 is LGHNA and CDR2 is YSLEER. The ends lost 6 bases at V and 3 bases at J; junction bases unmatched: 10. This CDR3 is 16 amino acids long. The CDR3 DNA reads TGCGCCAGCAGTATGACTCCCGGGACAGCTAATGAAAAACTGTTTTTT. Its translation is CASSMTPGTANEKLFF.

The chain has TRBV19 and TRBJ1-2; the match to TRBD1 covers 9 bases. Germline V lookup: CDR1 LNHDA, CDR2 SQIVND (reference sequence). The ends lost 3 bases at V and 2 bases at J; junction bases unmatched: 7. The CDR3 has 16 amino acids. The CDR3 is CASSMTGTGGNYGYTF. The CDR3 DNA sequence: TGTGCCAGTAGTATGACGGGAACAGGGGGCAACTATGGCTACACCTTC.

This clone was recorded once. The J gene is TRBJ1-2, the V gene TRBV19, with a weak D call TRBD1 (5 bases). CDR3 length: 15 amino acids. The V and J ends lost 4 bases and 6 bases respectively, with 18 bases between them. The germline gives CDR1 LNHDA, CDR2 SQIVND (reference sequence). The CDR3 loop is CASSTRGGVSHGYTF. CDR3 DNA sequence: TGTGCCAGTAGTACACGGGGGGGTGTAAGTCATGGCTACACCTTC.

V and J are TRBV27 and TRBJ1-4; possibly TRBD1 for D (5 bases). Germline CDR1 MNHEY, CDR2 SMNVEV (reference sequence). Between the trimmed V and J ends, which lost 6 bases and 4 bases, there was a span of 12 bases. This CDR3 has 14 residues. For the CDR3, the DNA is TGTGCCAGCAGACGCGGGGCAGTTAATGAAAAACTGTTTTTT. This encodes CASRRGAVNEKLFF.

This clone has just a few counts. V usage is TRBV2 and J usage is TRBJ2-7; the match to TRBD1 covers 9 bases. Trimming cost V 9 bases and J 4 bases; bases outside gene matches: 7. Germline-derived CDR1 and CDR2 are SNHLY and FYNNEI. The CDR3 contains 13 residues. The CDR3 spells CASSGTGLYEQYF. The CDR3 DNA is TGTGCCAGTTCCGGGACAGGGTTATACGAGCAGTACTTC.

This clone was seen a handful of times. The chain employs TRBV24-1 and TRBJ1-5; weak D call: TRBD1 (5 bases). V was shortened by 3 bases and J by 4 bases, with 12 bases between the two germline ends. This CDR3 has 15 residues. Germline CDR1 is KGHDR and CDR2 is SFDVKD. CDR3 nucleotides: TGTGCCACCAGTGATCCGACGGGGGGAAATCAGCCCCAGCATTTT. Protein product: CATSDPTGGNQPQHF.